This record concerns one TCR beta chain sequence. The antigen is not known. This sample is part of a study of CD8 T cells in Susac syndrome. Study findings and constraints: It was acknowledged in the study that its TCR sequencing and HLA analysis involved a relatively small number of individuals.

Blood CD8+ and CD4+ T cells underwent high-throughput TCR beta sequencing. Reverse transcription of roughly 0.5 to 1 ug RNA was carried out with random hexamers. Each CDR3 protein gets one entry after TCRdb re-called the immunoSEQ multiplex PCR reads with MiXCR. The sample lists about 71,000 distinct CDR3 sequences, roughly 95% occurring once. The germline CDR1 and CDR2 sequences are SQVTM and ANQGSEA. The CDR3 is 14 residues long. V shed 2 bases and J 5 bases; nucleotides not matched to a gene: 4. The rearrangement uses TRBV29-1 and TRBJ2-2, with TRBD1 matching over 8 bases. The TCR originated in a human donor with multiple sclerosis. Sample: CD4+ T cells from PBMCs. This CDR3 reads CSVERDRLTGELFF. In nucleotides, the CDR3 is TGCAGCGTTGAACGGGACAGGCTAACCGGGGAGCTGTTTTTT.